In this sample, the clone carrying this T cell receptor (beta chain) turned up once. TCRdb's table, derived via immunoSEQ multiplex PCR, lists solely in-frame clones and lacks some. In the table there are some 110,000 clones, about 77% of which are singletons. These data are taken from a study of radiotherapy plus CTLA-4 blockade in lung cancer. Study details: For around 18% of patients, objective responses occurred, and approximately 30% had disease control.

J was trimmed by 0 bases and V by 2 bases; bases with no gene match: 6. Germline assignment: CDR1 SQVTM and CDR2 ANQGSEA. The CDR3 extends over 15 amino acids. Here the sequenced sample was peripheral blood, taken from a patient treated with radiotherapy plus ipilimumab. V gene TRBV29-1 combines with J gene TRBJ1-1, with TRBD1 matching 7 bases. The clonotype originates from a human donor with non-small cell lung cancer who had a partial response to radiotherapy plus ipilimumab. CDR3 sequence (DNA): TGCAGCGTTGAACTTTTGGGACAGATGAACACTGAAGCTTTCTTT. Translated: CSVELLGQMNTEAFF.